The rows below give T cell receptor beta chains drawn from one sample of a study of T cell repertoires in cytomegalovirus infection. One entry per CDR3 protein results from TCRdb running MiXCR on the reads. The profile shows roughly 150,000 distinct CDR3 sequences, over 30% of them singletons. Antigens of these TCRs are unknown. Sequenced material: CD8+ T cells from cultured PBMCs, taken from culture after CMV antigen stimulation. Receptor source: a human donor in good health (CMV status not recorded). Some clones in this sample may be carry-over from other donors' samples. Both conserved end residues are part of each CDR3. The order of the fields is clone size, V gene, D gene, J gene, CDR3 DNA, CDR3 protein. A D gene is named only where the DNA matches it firmly. Clone size, where shown, is once, few, many, or a class for clones that have expanded.

clone_size: -
v_call: TRBV7-6
d_call: -
j_call: TRBJ2-1
cdr3_nt: TGTGCCAGCAGCTCCTTAGATCATGAGCAGTTCTTC
cdr3_aa: CASSSLDHEQFF

clone_size: many
v_call: TRBV19
d_call: -
j_call: TRBJ2-1
cdr3_nt: TGTGCCAGTAGTATAATGTGGGGGGCCCACAATGAGCAGTTCTTC
cdr3_aa: CASSIMWGAHNEQFF

clone_size: -
v_call: TRBV9
d_call: -
j_call: TRBJ1-2
cdr3_nt: TGTGCCAGCAGCGTCGGACGGACAAAAGGTGGCTACACCTTC
cdr3_aa: CASSVGRTKGGYTF

clone_size: -
v_call: TRBV27
d_call: -
j_call: TRBJ1-2
cdr3_nt: TGTGCCAGCAGTCCAGCGGGGGGAAGCTATGGCTACACCTTC
cdr3_aa: CASSPAGGSYGYTF

clone_size: -
v_call: TRBV19
d_call: TRBD1
j_call: TRBJ2-1
cdr3_nt: TGTGCCAGTAATATGGGACAGGGGGACTTCAACGCCAATGAGCAGTTCTTC
cdr3_aa: CASNMGQGDFNANEQFF

clone_size: many
v_call: TRBV29-1
d_call: -
j_call: TRBJ2-2
cdr3_nt: TGCAGCGTTGACTTCAACACCGGGGAGCTGTTTTTT
cdr3_aa: CSVDFNTGELFF

clone_size: -
v_call: TRBV28
d_call: TRBD1
j_call: TRBJ1-4
cdr3_nt: TGTGCCAGCAGTTTACCCGGGACAGGGGAAGGGTCGGAAAAACTGTTTTTT
cdr3_aa: CASSLPGTGEGSEKLFF

clone_size: -
v_call: TRBV27
d_call: TRBD1
j_call: TRBJ1-2
cdr3_nt: TGTGCCAGCAGTTACCGAGGGGGACAGCTAACAGCTAACTATGGCTACACCTTC
cdr3_aa: CASSYRGGQLTANYGYTF

clone_size: many
v_call: TRBV28
d_call: TRBD1
j_call: TRBJ2-7
cdr3_nt: TGTGCCAGCACTTGGACAGGGGGTTTTGAGTACTTC
cdr3_aa: CASTWTGGFEYF

clone_size: -
v_call: TRBV20-1
d_call: -
j_call: TRBJ2-2
cdr3_nt: TGCAGTGCTAAGTCCGCGAACACCGGGGAGCTGTTTTTT
cdr3_aa: CSAKSANTGELFF

clone_size: -
v_call: TRBV2
d_call: -
j_call: TRBJ2-5
cdr3_nt: TGTGCCAGCAGCGCCGACGCCGAGGGAGAGACCCAGTACTTC
cdr3_aa: CASSADAEGETQYF

clone_size: -
v_call: TRBV12-3/TRBV12-4
d_call: TRBD2
j_call: TRBJ2-3
cdr3_nt: TGTGCCAGCAGCAAAAGACTAGCGGGAGATACGCAGTATTTT
cdr3_aa: CASSKRLAGDTQYF

clone_size: few
v_call: TRBV6-1
d_call: -
j_call: TRBJ1-1
cdr3_nt: TGTGCCAGCAGACCCAACCCGAACACTGAAGCTTTCTTT
cdr3_aa: CASRPNPNTEAFF

clone_size: -
v_call: TRBV7-9
d_call: TRBD1
j_call: TRBJ2-1
cdr3_nt: TGTGCCAGCAGCCCCAGGGAGCGGCAGGGGGCGAGTTTCGGCAATGAGCAGTTCTTC
cdr3_aa: CASSPRERQGASFGNEQFF

clone_size: -
v_call: TRBV5-6
d_call: TRBD1
j_call: TRBJ2-7
cdr3_nt: TGTGCCAGCAGCTTCTCCGGACAGGGGACCTACGAGCAGTACTTC
cdr3_aa: CASSFSGQGTYEQYF